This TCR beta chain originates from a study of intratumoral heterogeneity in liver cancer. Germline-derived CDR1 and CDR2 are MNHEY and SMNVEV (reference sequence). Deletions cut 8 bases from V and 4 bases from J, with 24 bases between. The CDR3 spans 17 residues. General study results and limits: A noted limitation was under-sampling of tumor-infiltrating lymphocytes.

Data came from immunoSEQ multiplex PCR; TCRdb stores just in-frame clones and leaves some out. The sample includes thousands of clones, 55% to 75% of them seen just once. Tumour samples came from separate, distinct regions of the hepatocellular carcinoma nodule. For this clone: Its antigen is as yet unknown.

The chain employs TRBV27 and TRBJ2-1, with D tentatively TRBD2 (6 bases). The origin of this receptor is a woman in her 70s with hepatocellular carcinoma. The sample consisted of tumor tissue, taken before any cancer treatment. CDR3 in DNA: TGTGCCAGCCTTCCGGAGGTCGGGGGAGGACCTTACAATGAGCAGTTCTTC. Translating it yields CASLPEVGGGPYNEQFF.